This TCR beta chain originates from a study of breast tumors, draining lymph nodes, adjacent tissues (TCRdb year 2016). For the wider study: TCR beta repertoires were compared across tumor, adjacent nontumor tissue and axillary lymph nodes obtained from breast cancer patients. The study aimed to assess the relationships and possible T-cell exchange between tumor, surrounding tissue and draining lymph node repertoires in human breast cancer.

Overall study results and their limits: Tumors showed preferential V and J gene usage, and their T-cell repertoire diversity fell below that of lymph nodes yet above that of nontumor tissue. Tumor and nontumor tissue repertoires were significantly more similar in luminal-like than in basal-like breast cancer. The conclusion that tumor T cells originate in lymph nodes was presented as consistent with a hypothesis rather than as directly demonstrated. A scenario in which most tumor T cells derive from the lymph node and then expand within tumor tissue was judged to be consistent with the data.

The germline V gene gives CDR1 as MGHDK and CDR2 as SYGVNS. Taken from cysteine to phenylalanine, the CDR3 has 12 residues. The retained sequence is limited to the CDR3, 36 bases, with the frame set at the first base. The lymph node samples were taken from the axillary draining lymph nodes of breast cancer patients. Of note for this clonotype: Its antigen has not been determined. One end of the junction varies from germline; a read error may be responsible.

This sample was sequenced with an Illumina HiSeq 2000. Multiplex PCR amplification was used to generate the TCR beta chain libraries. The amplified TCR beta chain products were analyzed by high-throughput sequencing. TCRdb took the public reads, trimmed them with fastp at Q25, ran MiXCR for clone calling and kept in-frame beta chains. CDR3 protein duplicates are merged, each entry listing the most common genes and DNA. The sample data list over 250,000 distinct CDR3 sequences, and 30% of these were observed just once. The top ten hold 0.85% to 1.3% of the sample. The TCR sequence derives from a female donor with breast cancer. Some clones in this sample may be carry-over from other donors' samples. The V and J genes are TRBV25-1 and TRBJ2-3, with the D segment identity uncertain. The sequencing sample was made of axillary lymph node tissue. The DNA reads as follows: TGTGCCAGCAGCCCCGGTTTGGATACGCAGTGTTTT. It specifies CASSPGLDTQCF.